The 9 T cell receptor beta chains below come from one sample, sequenced in a study of Graves' ophthalmopathy and Graves' hyperthyroidism. Investigators amplified TCR beta CDR3 regions from RNA transcripts. Amplification began with first-round RT-PCR using HTBI primers, then second-round multiplex PCR was performed. From the multiplex PCR reads, TCRdb called clonotypes with MiXCR, one entry per CDR3 protein. The table lists a few hundred thousand distinct CDR3 sequences, roughly a sixth of them singletons, with 10% to 15% in the top ten. The sequenced sample consisted of peripheral blood. The receptors shown here come from an adult man with Graves' ophthalmopathy.

This clonotype was detected ten times or more. J is TRBJ2-7 and V is TRBV15, with D hard to call. V was shortened by 0 bases and J by 3 bases, with 12 bases between the two germline ends. Looked up from germline, CDR1 is LNHNV and CDR2 is YYDKDF (reference sequence). The CDR3 extends over 15 amino acids. This CDR3 reads CATSRDFGSGYEQYF. The CDR3 DNA sequence: TGTGCCACCAGCAGAGATTTTGGGTCGGGCTACGAGCAGTACTTC.

This clonotype was counted ten times or more. The chain carries TRBV6-2 or TRBV6-3 and TRBJ1-5; D is perhaps TRBD1 (5 bases). Looked up from germline, CDR1 is MNHEY and CDR2 is SVGEGT. This CDR3 spans 13 amino acids. V was trimmed by 7 bases and J by 1 base, leaving 8 bases between them. The CDR3 here is CASIDRSNQPQHF. The CDR3 nucleotides are TGTGCCAGCATAGACAGAAGCAATCAGCCCCAGCATTTT.

This clonotype was seen many times. J is TRBJ1-1 and V is TRBV11-1, with 10 bases lining up with TRBD1. Germline CDR1 and CDR2: SGHAT and FQDESV (reference sequence). This CDR3 has 16 amino acids. With V trimmed by 2 bases and J by 6 bases, 9 bases remained unmatched. This CDR3 is CASSLSMRTGGPEAFF. CDR3 nucleotides: TGTGCCAGCAGCTTATCCATGAGGACAGGGGGTCCTGAAGCTTTCTTT.

The V gene is TRBV12-3 or TRBV12-4, the J gene TRBJ2-5; unclear D gene. The CDR3 has 11 amino acids. Trimming took off 8 bases at V and 3 bases at J, with 7 bases between the two ends. The CDR3 bases are TGTGCCAGCGGTGTGGAAGAGACCCAGTACTTC. The encoded protein is CASGVEETQYF.

Concerning this clonotype: Sequence at one end of the junction differs from germline and may be a read error. The chain combines TRBV5-1 with TRBJ1-1, with D perhaps matching TRBD1 (6 bases). The germline CDR1 and CDR2 sequences are SGHRS and YFSETQ. This CDR3 contains 15 residues. This chain's CDR3 is CAGSLGQNMNTEAFF. The CDR3 DNA is TGCGCCGGCAGCTTGGGACAAAATATGAACACTGAAGCTTTCTTT.

In this sample, this clonotype turned up many times. This chain links TRBV10-3 with TRBJ1-2; D not certain. Germline V lookup: CDR1 ENHRY, CDR2 SYGVKD. The CDR3 is made up of 12 amino acids. V lost 7 bases, J lost 8 bases, and 14 bases lay in between. CDR3 bases: TGTGCCATCAAGGACGGGGAGCGGGGCTACACCTTC. Its translation: CAIKDGERGYTF.

On this clonotype itself: This may be a read error: a much more frequent sequence differs by one nucleotide. This chain connects TRBV19 to TRBJ2-7; 10 bases align to TRBD1. This CDR3 spans 14 amino acids. From germline, CDR1 is LNHDA and CDR2 SQIVND (reference sequence). The V and J ends lost 4 bases and 3 bases, in that order; junction bases with no gene match: 3. In DNA, the CDR3 is TGTGCCAGTAGTACCGGGACAGGGGACTACGAGCAGTACTTC. This gives the protein CASSTGTGDYEQYF.

This clonotype was observed many times. The CDR3 protein is CASSPSRSQETQYF. CDR3 nucleotide sequence: TGTGCCAGTAGTCCCTCACGTAGCCAAGAGACCCAGTACTTC. The chain couples TRBV19 to TRBJ2-5; D remains unclear. CDR1 is LNHDA, CDR2 SQIVND, per germline (reference sequence). The CDR3 runs 14 residues. Between the trimmed V and J ends, which lost 5 bases and 1 base, there was a span of 11 bases.

Worth noting for this clonotype: An end of the junction differs from the germline gene, which may be a read error. The chain joins TRBV24-1 to TRBJ2-7, with 11 bases identical to TRBD1. Germline-derived CDR1 and CDR2 are KGHDR and SFDVKD. CDR3 size: 15 residues. The CDR3 region has the DNA TGTGCCAGCAGTGAGTTGGGACAGGGGGCCTACGAGCAGTACTTC. Residues: CASSELGQGAYEQYF.